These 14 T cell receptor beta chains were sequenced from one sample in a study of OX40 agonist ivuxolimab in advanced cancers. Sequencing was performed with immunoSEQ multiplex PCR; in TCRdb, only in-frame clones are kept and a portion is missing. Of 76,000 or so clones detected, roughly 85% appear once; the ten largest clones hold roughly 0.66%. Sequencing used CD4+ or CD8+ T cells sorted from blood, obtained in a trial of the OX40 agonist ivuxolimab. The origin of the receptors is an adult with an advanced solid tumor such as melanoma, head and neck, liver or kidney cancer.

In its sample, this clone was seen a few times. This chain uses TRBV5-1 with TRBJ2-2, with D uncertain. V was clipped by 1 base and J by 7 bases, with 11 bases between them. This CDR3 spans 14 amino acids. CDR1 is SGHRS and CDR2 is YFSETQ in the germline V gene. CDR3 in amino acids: CASSLKADRGELFF. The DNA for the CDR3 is TGCGCCAGCAGCTTGAAGGCAGATCGCGGGGAGCTGTTTTTT.

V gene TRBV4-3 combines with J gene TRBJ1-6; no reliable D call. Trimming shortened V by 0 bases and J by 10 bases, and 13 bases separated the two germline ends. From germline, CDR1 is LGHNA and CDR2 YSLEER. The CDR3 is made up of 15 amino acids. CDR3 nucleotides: TGCGCCAGCAGCCAAGAACCAGCCAATTGGTCACCCCTCCACTTT. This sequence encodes CASSQEPANWSPLHF.

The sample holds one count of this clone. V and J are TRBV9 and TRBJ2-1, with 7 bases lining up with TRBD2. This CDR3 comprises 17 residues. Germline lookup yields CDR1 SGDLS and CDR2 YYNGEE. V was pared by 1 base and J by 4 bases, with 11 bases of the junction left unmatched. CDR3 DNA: TGTGCCAGCAGCGTACTGGGGTCTAGCGGCTTATACAATGAGCAGTTCTTC. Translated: CASSVLGSSGLYNEQFF.

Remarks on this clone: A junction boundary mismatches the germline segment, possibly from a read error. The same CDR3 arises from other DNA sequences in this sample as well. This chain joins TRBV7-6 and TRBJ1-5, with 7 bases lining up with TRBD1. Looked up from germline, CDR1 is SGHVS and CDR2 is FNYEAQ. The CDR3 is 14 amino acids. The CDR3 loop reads CASSQGTANQPQHF. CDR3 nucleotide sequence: TGTGCTAGCAGCCAGGGGACAGCGAATCAGCCCCAGCATTTT.

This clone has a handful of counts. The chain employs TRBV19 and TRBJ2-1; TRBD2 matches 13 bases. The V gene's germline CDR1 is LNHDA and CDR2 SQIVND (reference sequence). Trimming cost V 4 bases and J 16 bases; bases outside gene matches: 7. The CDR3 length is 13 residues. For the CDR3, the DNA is TGTGCCAGTAGTAGTACTAGCGGGGGGGGAAAATTCTTC. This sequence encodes CASSSTSGGGKFF. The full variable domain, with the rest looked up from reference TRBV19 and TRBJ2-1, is DGGITQSPKYLFRKEGQNVTLSCEQNLNHDAMYWYRQDPGQGLRLIYYSQIVNDFQKGDIAEGYSVSREKKESFPLTVTSAQKNPTAFYLCASSSTSGGGKFFGPGTRLTVL.

The DNA for the CDR3 is TGTGCCAGCAGTTTCCCAGGTAGTAATGAAAAACTGTTTTTT. Translation: CASSFPGSNEKLFF. J is TRBJ1-4 and V is TRBV28; D is unresolved. V lost 3 bases and J lost 4, with 9 bases in between. Germline CDR1 is MDHEN and CDR2 is SYDVKM. This CDR3 has 14 amino acids. The full variable domain, with the rest looked up from reference TRBV28 and TRBJ1-4, is DVKVTQSSRYLVKRTGEKVFLECVQDMDHENMFWYRQDPGLGLRLIYFSYDVKMKEKGDIPEGYSVSREKKERFSLILESASTNQTSMYLCASSFPGSNEKLFFGSGTQLSVL.

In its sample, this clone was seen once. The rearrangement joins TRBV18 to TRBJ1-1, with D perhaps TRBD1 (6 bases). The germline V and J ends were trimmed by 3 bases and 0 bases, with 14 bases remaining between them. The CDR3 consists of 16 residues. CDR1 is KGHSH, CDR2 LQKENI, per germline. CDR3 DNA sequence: TGTGCCAGCTCACCGGTGGGGGCCACCGTGAACACTGAAGCTTTCTTT. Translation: CASSPVGATVNTEAFF.

CDR3 loop: CASSLGGVAASSTDTQYF. The CDR3 region has the DNA TGTGCCAGCAGCTTGGGGGGGGTGGCCGCGAGCAGCACAGATACGCAGTATTTT. The V call is TRBV5-8, the J call TRBJ2-3; possibly TRBD2 for D (6 bases). The V gene's germline CDR1 is SGHTS and CDR2 YDEGEE. The V end lost 0 bases, the J end lost 0 bases, and 17 bases lay between the germline ends. This CDR3 spans 18 amino acids.

CDR3 residues: CASSSGQRKKLFF. Written as DNA, the CDR3 is TGTGCCAGCAGCTCGGGTCAGCGAAAAAAACTGTTTTTT. The V call is TRBV7-2, the J call TRBJ1-4; D remains unclear. Trimming pared 4 bases from V and 9 bases from J, leaving 12 bases between. CDR3 length: 13 residues. CDR1 SGHTA and CDR2 FQGNSA come from the germline V gene.

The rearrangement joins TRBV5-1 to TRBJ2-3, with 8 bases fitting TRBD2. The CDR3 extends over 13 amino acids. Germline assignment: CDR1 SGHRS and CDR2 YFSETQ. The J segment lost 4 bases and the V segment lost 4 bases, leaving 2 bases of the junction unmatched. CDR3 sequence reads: CASSPGGADTQYF. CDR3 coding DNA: TGCGCCAGCAGCCCCGGGGGGGCAGATACGCAGTATTTT.

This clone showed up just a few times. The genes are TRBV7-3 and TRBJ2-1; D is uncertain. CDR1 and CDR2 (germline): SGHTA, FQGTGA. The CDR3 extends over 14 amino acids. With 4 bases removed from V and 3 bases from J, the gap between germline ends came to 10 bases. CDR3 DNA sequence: TGTGCCAGCAGCTCCCCCCCGCACTACAATGAGCAGTTCTTC. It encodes CASSSPPHYNEQFF.

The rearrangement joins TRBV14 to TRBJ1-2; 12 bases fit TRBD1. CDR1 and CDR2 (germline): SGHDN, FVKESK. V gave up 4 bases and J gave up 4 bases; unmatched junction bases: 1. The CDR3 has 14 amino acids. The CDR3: CASSPGQGAYGYTF. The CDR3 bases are TGTGCCAGCAGCCCGGGACAGGGGGCCTATGGCTACACCTTC. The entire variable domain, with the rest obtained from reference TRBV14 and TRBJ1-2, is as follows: EAGVTQFPSHSVIEKGQTVTLRCDPISGHDNLYWYRRVMGKEIKFLLHFVKESKQDESGMPNNRFLAERTGGTYSTLKVQPAELEDSGVYFCASSPGQGAYGYTFGSGTRLTVV.

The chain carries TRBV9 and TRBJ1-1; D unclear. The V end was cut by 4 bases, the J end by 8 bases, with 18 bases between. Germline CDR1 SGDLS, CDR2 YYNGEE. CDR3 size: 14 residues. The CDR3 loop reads CASSPTSGPAEAFF. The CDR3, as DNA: TGTGCCAGCAGCCCCACCTCCGGGCCGGCCGAAGCTTTCTTT.

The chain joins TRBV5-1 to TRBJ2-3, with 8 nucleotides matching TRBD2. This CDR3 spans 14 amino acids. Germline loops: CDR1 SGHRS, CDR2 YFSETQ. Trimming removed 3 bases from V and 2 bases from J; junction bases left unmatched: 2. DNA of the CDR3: TGCGCCAGCAGCTCCGGGGGGGCCACAGATACGCAGTATTTT. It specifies CASSSGGATDTQYF.